This T cell receptor (beta chain) was observed in a study of cytotoxic CD8 clonotypes in ibrutinib-treated CLL. Study outcomes and limitations: Public clonotypes were uncommon and contracted or stayed stable on treatment. Baseline clonality exceeded age-matched healthy donors and tracked circulating CD8+ T-cell counts.

Clones were sequenced by immunoSEQ multiplex PCR, and TCRdb holds only the in-frame ones, with some missing. The sample yields more than 150,000 clones, 72% seen once. Concerning this clone: Its matching antigen is unknown.

The sequencing here drew on PBMCs, taken after 24 months of ibrutinib treatment. The clonotype originates from a human donor with chronic lymphocytic leukemia.

CDR3 residues: CASSILGGHQPQHF. DNA for the CDR3: TGTGCCAGTAGTATTCTAGGGGGGCATCAGCCCCAGCATTTT. The chain carries TRBV19 and TRBJ1-5; possible D gene TRBD1, 6 bases. The CDR3 loop spans 14 amino acids. The V gene's germline CDR1 is LNHDA and CDR2 SQIVND (reference sequence). V dropped 3 bases and J dropped 5 bases, with 11 bases sitting between them.